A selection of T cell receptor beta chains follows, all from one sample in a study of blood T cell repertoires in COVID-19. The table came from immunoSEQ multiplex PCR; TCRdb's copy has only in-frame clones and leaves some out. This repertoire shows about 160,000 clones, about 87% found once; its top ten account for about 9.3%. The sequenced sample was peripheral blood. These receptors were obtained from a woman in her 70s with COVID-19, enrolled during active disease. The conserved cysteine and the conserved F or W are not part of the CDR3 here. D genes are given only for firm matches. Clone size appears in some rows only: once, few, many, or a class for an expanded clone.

CDR3 protein: ASSISRASGEAGELF
J gene: TRBJ2-2
V gene: TRBV19
clone size: few
D gene: TRBD2

CDR3 protein: ASRRSSYNSPLH
J gene: TRBJ1-6
V gene: TRBV6-5
clone size: .
D gene: .

CDR3 protein: ASSLGLGPSGNTIY
J gene: TRBJ1-3
V gene: TRBV5-4
clone size: few
D gene: .

CDR3 protein: ASAPGVGTDTQY
J gene: TRBJ2-3
V gene: TRBV7-3
clone size: .
D gene: .

CDR3 protein: ATSDPAGKGALETQY
J gene: TRBJ2-5
V gene: TRBV24-1
clone size: .
D gene: TRBD1

CDR3 protein: ASGGRTLNTEAF
J gene: TRBJ1-1
V gene: TRBV2
clone size: .
D gene: .

CDR3 protein: ASSSTGQGVSPLH
J gene: TRBJ1-6
V gene: TRBV6-5
clone size: .
D gene: TRBD1

CDR3 protein: ASSLDGLPRATIY
J gene: TRBJ1-3
V gene: TRBV5-1
clone size: .
D gene: .

CDR3 protein: ASSLTGTGLYEQY
J gene: TRBJ2-7
V gene: TRBV27
clone size: .
D gene: .

CDR3 protein: ATSETTARPGGYT
J gene: TRBJ1-2
V gene: TRBV24-1
clone size: .
D gene: .

CDR3 protein: ASSQDLNNEQF
J gene: TRBJ2-1
V gene: TRBV7-7
clone size: .
D gene: .

CDR3 protein: ASRFRQGEETQY
J gene: TRBJ2-5
V gene: TRBV2
clone size: .
D gene: TRBD1

CDR3 protein: ASSRGGGRSNTEAF
J gene: TRBJ1-1
V gene: TRBV11-2
clone size: .
D gene: .

CDR3 protein: ASSVGGLGEAF
J gene: TRBJ1-1
V gene: TRBV9
clone size: .
D gene: .

CDR3 protein: SVATGNTEAF
J gene: TRBJ1-1
V gene: TRBV29-1
clone size: .
D gene: .

CDR3 protein: ASSDRLNQPQH
J gene: TRBJ1-5
V gene: TRBV6-1
clone size: once
D gene: .

CDR3 protein: ASRRGTGGEREKLF
J gene: TRBJ1-4
V gene: TRBV28
clone size: .
D gene: TRBD1

CDR3 protein: ASSIGGQLDSGNTIY
J gene: TRBJ1-3
V gene: TRBV28
clone size: once
D gene: .

CDR3 protein: ATQTGGEDQPQH
J gene: TRBJ1-5
V gene: TRBV19
clone size: .
D gene: TRBD1

CDR3 protein: ASSEGAGYT
J gene: TRBJ1-2
V gene: TRBV19
clone size: .
D gene: TRBD1

CDR3 protein: ATGRRGTGELF
J gene: TRBJ2-2
V gene: TRBV6-5
clone size: .
D gene: TRBD2

CDR3 protein: AWFRGNTGELF
J gene: TRBJ2-2
V gene: TRBV30
clone size: .
D gene: .

CDR3 protein: ASSLKPGGNQPQH
J gene: TRBJ1-5
V gene: TRBV7-3
clone size: .
D gene: .

CDR3 protein: ASRGSSGGYEQY
J gene: TRBJ2-7
V gene: TRBV3-1/TRBV3-2
clone size: .
D gene: TRBD2

CDR3 protein: ASSSIVATNEKLF
J gene: TRBJ1-4
V gene: TRBV18
clone size: .
D gene: .

CDR3 protein: ASSQEAGQGKYSNQPQH
J gene: TRBJ1-5
V gene: TRBV4-2
clone size: .
D gene: TRBD1

CDR3 protein: ASSSPMAGGFNEQF
J gene: TRBJ2-1
V gene: TRBV18
clone size: .
D gene: TRBD2

CDR3 protein: ASSPQLDRANGYT
J gene: TRBJ1-2
V gene: TRBV7-6
clone size: .
D gene: TRBD1

CDR3 protein: ASSALLAGAPQTQY
J gene: TRBJ2-5
V gene: TRBV7-7
clone size: .
D gene: TRBD2

CDR3 protein: AIYSEGRGFKVGEQF
J gene: TRBJ2-1
V gene: TRBV10-3
clone size: .
D gene: .

CDR3 protein: ASSSQGRGGYT
J gene: TRBJ1-2
V gene: TRBV7-2
clone size: .
D gene: .

CDR3 protein: AISEGRVSTDTQY
J gene: TRBJ2-3
V gene: TRBV10-3
clone size: .
D gene: TRBD2

CDR3 protein: ASSRSNRDTQY
J gene: TRBJ2-3
V gene: TRBV28
clone size: once
D gene: .

CDR3 protein: ASSTRGDYSEAF
J gene: TRBJ1-1
V gene: TRBV6-5
clone size: .
D gene: .

CDR3 protein: SVQRTGGSYEQY
J gene: TRBJ2-7
V gene: TRBV29-1
clone size: once
D gene: TRBD1

CDR3 protein: ASSLQGYEQF
J gene: TRBJ2-1
V gene: TRBV7-9
clone size: .
D gene: .

CDR3 protein: ASTRTSGAPSTDTQY
J gene: TRBJ2-3
V gene: TRBV10-2
clone size: once
D gene: TRBD2

CDR3 protein: ASSIGLGGAADTQY
J gene: TRBJ2-3
V gene: TRBV19
clone size: .
D gene: .

CDR3 protein: AWSQTAATNEKLF
J gene: TRBJ1-4
V gene: TRBV30
clone size: once
D gene: .

CDR3 protein: ASSPRASTDTQY
J gene: TRBJ2-3
V gene: TRBV7-9
clone size: .
D gene: .

CDR3 protein: ASSPPSATGYLNEAF
J gene: TRBJ1-1
V gene: TRBV18
clone size: .
D gene: TRBD1

CDR3 protein: ASKETGGSEAF
J gene: TRBJ1-1
V gene: TRBV19
clone size: .
D gene: TRBD1

CDR3 protein: AWSAGGQGYNEKLF
J gene: TRBJ1-4
V gene: TRBV30
clone size: .
D gene: TRBD1

CDR3 protein: ASTQGSPPQGI
J gene: TRBJ1-1
V gene: TRBV28
clone size: .
D gene: .

CDR3 protein: ASSMPREAKGGETQY
J gene: TRBJ2-5
V gene: TRBV19
clone size: .
D gene: .

CDR3 protein: ASSLAGVGEGYT
J gene: TRBJ1-2
V gene: TRBV13
clone size: few
D gene: .

CDR3 protein: ATSDDRNTEAF
J gene: TRBJ1-1
V gene: TRBV24-1
clone size: .
D gene: .